This is a list of T cell receptor beta chains from one sample in a study of blood T cells in healthy people across ages. TCRdb recomputed calls from the 5' RACE reads with MiXCR, one row per CDR3 protein. Of approximately 790,000 distinct CDR3 sequences in the sample, around two thirds are singletons; the top ten hold approximately 30%. The sequencing input was blood. The receptors originated from a man under 40 in good health. CDR3s include the opening cysteine and the closing phenylalanine or tryptophan. A D gene is named only where the DNA matches it firmly. For some rows the clone size is stated as once, few or many, or as a class when expanded; others skip it.

clone_size j_call v_call d_call cdr3_aa cdr3_nt
NA TRBJ1-6 TRBV6-5 TRBD1 CASSSPGQVFAYNSPLHF TGTGCCAGCAGTTCCCCGGGACAGGTCTTTGCCTATAATTCACCCCTCCACTTT
many TRBJ2-6 TRBV6-2/TRBV6-3 NA CASSASGANVLTF TGTGCCAGCAGTGCCTCTGGGGCCAACGTCCTGACTTTC
few TRBJ2-3 TRBV7-9 TRBD2 CASSSYAGTSGAADTQYF TGTGCCAGCAGCTCCTATGCCGGGACTAGCGGGGCGGCAGATACGCAGTATTTT
NA TRBJ2-4 TRBV13 NA CASSSGQPGQYF TGTGCCAGCAGCTCAGGACAACCGGGGCAGTACTTC
few TRBJ2-1 TRBV10-3 NA CAISESILISYNEQFF TGTGCCATCAGTGAGTCGATACTTATCTCCTACAATGAGCAGTTCTTC
NA TRBJ2-5 TRBV12-3/TRBV12-4 TRBD1 CATTTGGQTQYF TGTGCCACTACGACAGGGGGGCAGACCCAGTACTTC
NA TRBJ1-2 TRBV12-3/TRBV12-4 NA CASSYRKPTRDSNYGYTF TGTGCCAGCAGTTACCGAAAGCCTACTCGGGATTCTAACTATGGCTACACCTTC
NA TRBJ2-1 TRBV14 NA CASSQEGKFSPNEQFF TGTGCCAGCAGCCAAGAAGGCAAATTCAGTCCCAATGAGCAGTTCTTC
NA TRBJ2-1 TRBV20-1 NA CSAIPSASSYNEQFF TGCAGTGCAATCCCTAGCGCAAGCTCCTACAATGAGCAGTTCTTC
NA TRBJ2-7 TRBV27 TRBD2 CASRLGRGSYEQYF TGTGCCAGCCGTCTAGGGAGGGGTTCCTACGAGCAGTACTTC
NA TRBJ2-3 TRBV7-2 TRBD2 CTSRPGLVTDTRYF TGTACCAGCAGACCGGGACTAGTCACAGATACGCGGTATTTT
NA TRBJ1-2 TRBV7-2 NA CASSLVGADNGYTF TGTGCCAGCAGCTTAGTGGGGGCAGACAATGGCTACACCTTC
NA TRBJ2-7 TRBV20-1 NA CSARDLQGYEQYF TGCAGTGCTAGAGATCTGCAGGGCTACGAGCAGTACTTC
NA TRBJ2-1 TRBV6-2/TRBV6-3 TRBD2 CASRLTSGGTGNEQFF TGTGCCAGCAGATTGACTAGCGGGGGGACGGGGAATGAGCAGTTCTTC
many TRBJ2-6 TRBV10-3 TRBD1 CAITPGQGPGANVLTF TGTGCCATCACTCCGGGACAGGGACCCGGGGCCAACGTCCTGACTTTC
NA TRBJ2-7 TRBV21-1 NA CASSDLGGRSSYEQYF TGTGCCAGCAGTGACCTCGGGGGCAGGAGCTCCTACGAGCAGTACTTC
NA TRBJ2-7 TRBV20-1 NA CSAREVRHEQYF TGCAGTGCTAGAGAGGTTAGGCACGAGCAGTACTTC
NA TRBJ2-7 TRBV6-2/TRBV6-3 TRBD1 CATSSGWTGGLYEQYF TGTGCCACGTCAAGCGGATGGACAGGGGGACTCTACGAGCAGTACTTC
NA TRBJ2-3 TRBV10-3 TRBD1 CAISPGTGAGDTQYF TGTGCCATCAGCCCCGGGACAGGGGCCGGGGATACGCAGTATTTT
many TRBJ2-3 TRBV29-1 NA CSVERQNTDTQYF TGCAGCGTTGAGAGGCAGAACACAGATACGCAGTATTTT
NA TRBJ2-5 TRBV9 NA CASSPLDSQETQYF TGTGCCAGCAGCCCCCTGGACAGTCAGGAGACCCAGTACTTC
NA TRBJ2-6 TRBV4-2 TRBD1 CASSPWDRDSGANVLTF TGTGCCAGCAGCCCGTGGGACAGGGACTCTGGGGCCAACGTCCTGACTTTC
NA TRBJ2-3 TRBV27 NA CASSPSNSPSSTDTQYF TGTGCCAGCAGTCCCAGCAACAGTCCTTCTAGCACAGATACGCAGTATTTT
NA TRBJ2-3 TRBV7-9 NA CASNQGRDTQYF TGTGCCAGCAACCAGGGGCGGGATACGCAGTATTTT
NA TRBJ1-2 TRBV7-2 TRBD1 CASSNGQRQGGYTF TGTGCCAGCAGCAACGGACAGAGACAGGGTGGCTACACCTTC
NA TRBJ1-4 TRBV20-1 NA CSSQDATNEKLFF TGCAGCAGTCAGGATGCAACTAATGAAAAACTGTTTTTT
few TRBJ1-1 TRBV5-6 NA CASSLLAIQGATEAFF TGTGCCAGCAGCTTGTTGGCGATACAGGGAGCCACTGAAGCTTTCTTT
NA TRBJ2-7 TRBV5-1 NA CASSDPDSEKEQYF TGCGCCAGCAGCGACCCGGACAGTGAGAAGGAGCAGTACTTC
NA TRBJ2-3 TRBV6-5 TRBD2 CASSFGGTTTDTQYF TGTGCCAGCAGTTTCGGGGGGACTACCACAGATACGCAGTATTTT
NA TRBJ1-1 TRBV7-2 NA CASSGRGRDTEAFF TGTGCCAGCAGCGGGAGGGGACGAGATACTGAAGCTTTCTTT
NA TRBJ2-3 TRBV9 NA CASATQGATDTQYF TGTGCCAGCGCCACCCAAGGAGCTACAGATACGCAGTATTTT
many TRBJ2-1 TRBV20-1 NA CSPRGVGGRNEQFF TGCAGTCCTCGCGGTGTCGGGGGCAGAAATGAGCAGTTCTTC